Listed here are 12 T cell receptor beta chains from one sample, sequenced in a study of control samples from healthy donors and cancer patients. This table comes from immunoSEQ multiplex PCR, and its TCRdb copy is limited to in-frame clones, with some not included. In the table there are about 170,000 clones, roughly 91% of which are singletons. Sequenced sample: blood. These receptors were collected from a woman in her 30s in good health.

As concerns this clone: The identical CDR3 is also encoded by other nucleotide sequences in the sample. The chain uses TRBV5-1 and TRBJ2-1, with D perhaps matching TRBD1 or TRBD2 (5 bases each). CDR3 length: 12 residues. Germline loops: CDR1 SGHRS, CDR2 YFSETQ. The V gene lost 0 bases and the J gene lost 7 bases, with 5 bases spanning the gap. CDR3 protein: CASSLGGNEQFF. CDR3 DNA sequence: TGCGCCAGCAGCTTGGGGGGGAATGAGCAGTTCTTC.

J is TRBJ1-2 and V is TRBV12-3 or TRBV12-4; D gene unclear. With 8 bases removed from V and 4 bases from J, the gap between germline ends came to 14 bases. The CDR3 sequence is 13 residues long. The CDR3 sequence is CASSLRVFYGYTF. DNA of the CDR3: TGTGCCAGCTCCTTACGGGTTTTCTATGGCTACACCTTC.

The chain is built from TRBV7-6 and TRBJ2-6, with a tentative D call TRBD1 (5 bases). Trimming shortened V by 3 bases and J by 2 bases, and 5 bases separated the two germline ends. Looked up from germline, CDR1 is SGHVS and CDR2 is FNYEAQ. The CDR3 covers 14 residues. DNA of the CDR3: TGTGCCAGCAGCTTCAGGGCTGGGGCCAACGTCCTGACTTTC. This sequence encodes CASSFRAGANVLTF.

The V gene is TRBV24-1, the J gene TRBJ2-5; 8 nucleotides match TRBD2. The CDR3 spans 15 residues. Germline V CDR1 and CDR2: KGHDR, SFDVKD. The J segment lost 1 base and the V segment lost 5 bases, leaving 5 bases of the junction unmatched. CDR3 residues: CATSGDSGIQETQYF. The CDR3 DNA reads TGTGCCACCAGTGGGGATAGCGGGATCCAAGAGACCCAGTACTTC.

The chain is built from TRBV6-4 and TRBJ2-1; no reliable D call. CDR1 and CDR2 from the germline V gene are MRHNA and SNTAGT. The CDR3 covers 15 residues. V lost 6 bases to trimming and J lost 1 base, with 13 bases between them. The DNA for the CDR3 is TGTGCCAGCAGCCCTATGGGTGGGTCCTACAATGAGCAGTTCTTC. Translated, it gives CASSPMGGSYNEQFF.

The gene calls are TRBV18 and TRBJ1-2; weak D call: TRBD1 (5 bases). The CDR3 loop spans 12 amino acids. Germline CDR1 and CDR2: KGHSH and LQKENI. Trimming took 0 bases from V and 8 from J, leaving 7 bases between them. The CDR3 DNA reads as TGTGCCAGCTCACCACCGGGGGACGGCTACACCTTC. Its translation: CASSPPGDGYTF. Combining the CDR3 with reference TRBV18 and TRBJ1-2 gives the whole variable domain NAGVMQNPRHLVRRRGQEARLRCSPMKGHSHVYWYRQLPEEGLKFMVYLQKENIIDESGMPKERFSAEFPKEGPSILRIQQVVRGDSAAYFCASSPPGDGYTFGSGTRLTVV.

About this clone: Other DNA sequences in this specimen translate into the identical CDR3. The genes are TRBV7-9 and TRBJ1-2; D uncertain. V shed 0 bases and J shed 5 bases, with 7 bases lying between them. Germline CDR1 SEHNR, CDR2 FQNEAQ (reference sequence). The CDR3 extends over 13 amino acids. CDR3 amino acids: CASSLAGGYGYTF. The CDR3 DNA reads TGTGCCAGCAGCTTAGCGGGAGGGTATGGCTACACCTTC.

The chain has TRBV25-1 and TRBJ1-5; D possibly corresponds to TRBD1 (5 bases). CDR1 MGHDK and CDR2 SYGVNS come from the germline V gene. The CDR3 is made up of 12 amino acids. Trimming took off 6 bases at V and 2 bases at J, with 5 bases between the two ends. Here the CDR3 DNA reads TGTGCCAGCAGACAGGGCAATCAGCCCCAGCATTTT. This codes for CASRQGNQPQHF. Supplemented by reference TRBV25-1 and TRBJ1-5, the full variable domain reads EADIYQTPRYLVIGTGKKITLECSQTMGHDKMYWYQQDPGMELHLIHYSYGVNSTEKGDLSSESTVSRIRTEHFPLTLESARPSHTSQYLCASRQGNQPQHFGDGTRLSIL.

The V and J genes are TRBV6-5 and TRBJ1-5; TRBD1 matches at 7 bases. J was trimmed by 4 bases and V by 7 bases; bases with no gene match: 4. CDR3 length: 13 amino acids. Germline CDR1 and CDR2: MNHEY and SVGAGI. CDR3 sequence reads: CASTDRENQPQHF. The CDR3 bases are TGTGCCAGCACCGACAGGGAGAATCAGCCCCAGCATTTT.

This chain connects TRBV6-6 to TRBJ1-3; D is perhaps TRBD1 (5 bases). V lost 4 bases, J lost 0 bases, and 10 bases lay in between. The length of the CDR3 is 15 residues. CDR1 is MNHNY, CDR2 SVGAGI, per germline (reference sequence). The CDR3 region is CASSLQAPSGNTIYF. The DNA of the CDR3 is TGTGCCAGCAGTTTACAGGCCCCCTCTGGAAACACCATATATTTT.

On this clone itself: Other nucleotide sequences in the sample specify the same CDR3. This chain links TRBV5-1 with TRBJ2-3; no clear D. Looked up from germline, CDR1 is SGHRS and CDR2 is YFSETQ. The ends were cut back, 0 bases at V and 5 bases at J, with 1 base in the middle. There are 11 residues in the CDR3. CDR3 nucleotides: TGCGCCAGCAGCTTGGGAGATACGCAGTATTTT. This translates into CASSLGDTQYF.

The chain combines TRBV7-2 with TRBJ2-7, with 7 nucleotides matching TRBD2. This CDR3 has 16 residues. CDR1 is SGHTA, CDR2 FQGNSA, per germline. Losses at the gene ends were 5 bases for V and 0 bases for J; bases not matched to a gene: 10. The CDR3 spells CASSLKLATTSYEQYF. As DNA, the CDR3 is TGTGCCAGCAGCCTAAAACTAGCGACTACCTCCTACGAGCAGTACTTC. Supplemented by reference TRBV7-2 and TRBJ2-7, the full variable domain reads GAGVSQSPSNKVTEKGKDVELRCDPISGHTALYWYRQSLGQGLEFLIYFQGNSAPDKSGLPSDRFSAERTGGSVSTLTIQRTQQEDSAVYLCASSLKLATTSYEQYFGPGTRLTVT.